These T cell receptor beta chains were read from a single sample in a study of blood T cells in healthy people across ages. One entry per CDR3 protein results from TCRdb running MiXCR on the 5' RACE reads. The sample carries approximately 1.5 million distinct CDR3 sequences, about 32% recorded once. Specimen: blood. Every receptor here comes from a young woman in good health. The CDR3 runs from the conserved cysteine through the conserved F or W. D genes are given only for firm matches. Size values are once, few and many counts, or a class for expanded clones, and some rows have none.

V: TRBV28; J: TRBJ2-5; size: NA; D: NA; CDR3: CASSLGDGFETQYF; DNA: TGTGCCAGCAGTTTGGGAGACGGCTTCGAGACCCAGTACTTC
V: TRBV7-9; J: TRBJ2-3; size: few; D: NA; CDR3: CASSLSVAQNTDTQYF; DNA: TGTGCCAGCAGCTTAAGTGTTGCCCAAAACACAGATACGCAGTATTTT
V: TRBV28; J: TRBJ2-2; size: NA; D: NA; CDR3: CASSRGALNTGELFF; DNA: TGTGCCAGCAGTAGGGGGGCCCTGAACACCGGGGAGCTGTTTTTT
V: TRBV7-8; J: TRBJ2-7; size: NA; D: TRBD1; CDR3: CASKGGTGAHEQYF; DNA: TGTGCCAGCAAAGGGGGGACAGGGGCCCACGAGCAGTACTTC
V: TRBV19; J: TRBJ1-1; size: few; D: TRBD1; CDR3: CASSKTGGGTEAFF; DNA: TGTGCCAGTAGTAAGACAGGGGGTGGGACTGAAGCTTTCTTT
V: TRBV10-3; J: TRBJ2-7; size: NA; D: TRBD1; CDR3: CAIRPTGTGTYEQYF; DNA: TGTGCCATCAGGCCTACCGGGACAGGGACCTACGAGCAGTACTTC
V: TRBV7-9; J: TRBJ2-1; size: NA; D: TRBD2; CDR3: CASSTGTSGSDNEQFF; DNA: TGTGCCAGCAGCACAGGAACTAGCGGGAGTGATAATGAGCAGTTCTTC
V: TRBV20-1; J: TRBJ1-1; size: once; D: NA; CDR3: CSATRREGKRTEAFF; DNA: TGCAGTGCCACCCGGAGGGAGGGCAAGAGAACTGAAGCTTTCTTT
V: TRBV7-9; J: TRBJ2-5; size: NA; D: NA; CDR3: CASSPVGRLEQYF; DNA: TGTGCCAGCAGCCCTGTCGGGCGTTTAGAGCAGTACTTC
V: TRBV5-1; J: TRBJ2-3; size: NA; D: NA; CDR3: CVSSGSGLDTDTQYF; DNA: TGCGTCAGCAGCGGATCGGGACTCGACACAGATACGCAGTATTTT
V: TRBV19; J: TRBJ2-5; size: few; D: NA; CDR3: CASSADRTKETQYF; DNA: TGTGCCAGTAGTGCCGACAGGACGAAAGAGACCCAGTACTTC
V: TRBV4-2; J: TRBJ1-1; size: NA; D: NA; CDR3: CASGQTPLGTLNTEAFF; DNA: TGTGCCAGCGGCCAAACTCCCCTTGGCACCTTGAACACTGAAGCTTTCTTT
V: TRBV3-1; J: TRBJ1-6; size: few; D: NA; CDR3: CASSYKLNSPLHF; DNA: TGTGCCAGCAGCTATAAGTTGAATTCACCCCTCCACTTT
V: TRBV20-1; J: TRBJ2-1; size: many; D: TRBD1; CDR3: CSAWTGRSGYEQFF; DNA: TGCAGTGCTTGGACAGGCCGGTCGGGTTATGAGCAGTTCTTC
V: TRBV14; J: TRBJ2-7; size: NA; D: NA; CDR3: CASSQDPGPLYEQYF; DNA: TGTGCCAGCAGCCAGGATCCGGGGCCGCTATACGAGCAGTACTTC
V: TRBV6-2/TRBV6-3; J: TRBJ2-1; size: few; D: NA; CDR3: CASSSSLGTLQEQFF; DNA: TGTGCCAGCAGTTCCTCACTCGGGACCCTTCAGGAGCAGTTCTTC
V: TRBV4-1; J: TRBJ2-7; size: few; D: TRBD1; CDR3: CASSHGQGNSYEQYF; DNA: TGCGCCAGCAGCCACGGACAGGGTAACTCCTACGAGCAGTACTTC
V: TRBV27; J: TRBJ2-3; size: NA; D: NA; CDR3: CASSPWTPGGTDTQYF; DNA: TGTGCCAGCAGTCCTTGGACCCCGGGGGGCACAGATACGCAGTATTTT
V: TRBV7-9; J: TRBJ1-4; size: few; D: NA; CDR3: CASSPRRDNEKLFF; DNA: TGTGCCAGCAGCCCTAGGCGGGATAATGAAAAACTGTTTTTT
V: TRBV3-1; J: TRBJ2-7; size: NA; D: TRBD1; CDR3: CASRLGTVQTYEQYF; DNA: TGTGCCAGCAGACTAGGGACAGTTCAAACCTACGAGCAGTACTTC
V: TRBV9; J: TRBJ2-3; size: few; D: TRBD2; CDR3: CASSALIAGVAIDTQYF; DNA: TGTGCCAGCAGCGCACTAATAGCGGGAGTGGCTATAGATACGCAGTATTTT
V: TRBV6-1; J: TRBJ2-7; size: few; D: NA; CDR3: CASRPTQDYEQYF; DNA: TGTGCCAGCAGGCCTACCCAAGACTACGAGCAGTACTTC
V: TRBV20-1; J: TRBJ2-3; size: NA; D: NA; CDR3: CSARERGINTDTQYF; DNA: TGCAGTGCTAGAGAGCGGGGCATCAACACAGATACGCAGTATTTT
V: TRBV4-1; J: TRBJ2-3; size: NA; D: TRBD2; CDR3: CASSPLGLAGGQDTQYF; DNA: TGCGCCAGCAGCCCATTGGGACTAGCGGGAGGTCAGGATACGCAGTATTTT
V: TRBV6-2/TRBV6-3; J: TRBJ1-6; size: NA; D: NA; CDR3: CASSYGGDGARPLHF; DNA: TGTGCCAGCAGTTACGGGGGGGACGGAGCCAGACCCCTCCACTTT
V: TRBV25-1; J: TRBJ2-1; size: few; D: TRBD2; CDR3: CASSDGDPSGSRYNEQFF; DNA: TGTGCCAGCAGTGATGGCGACCCTAGCGGGAGTCGCTACAATGAGCAGTTCTTC
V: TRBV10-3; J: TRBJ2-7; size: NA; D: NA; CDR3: CAISDPDSYEQYF; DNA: TGTGCCATCAGTGACCCAGACTCCTACGAGCAGTACTTC
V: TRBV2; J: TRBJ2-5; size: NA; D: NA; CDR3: CASSVGGLVGETQYF; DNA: TGTGCCAGCAGTGTGGGGGGGCTGGTCGGAGAGACCCAGTACTTC
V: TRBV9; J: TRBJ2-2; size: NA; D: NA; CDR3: CASSVGGVGELFF; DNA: TGTGCCAGCAGCGTAGGGGGCGTAGGGGAGCTGTTTTTT
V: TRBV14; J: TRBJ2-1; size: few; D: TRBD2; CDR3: CASSQEPAGAIYNEQFF; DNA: TGTGCCAGCAGCCAAGAACCAGCGGGGGCGATCTACAATGAGCAGTTCTTC
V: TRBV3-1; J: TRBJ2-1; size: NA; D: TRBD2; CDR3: CASSRAHAGGYNEQFF; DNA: TGTGCCAGCAGCCGGGCCCATGCGGGGGGCTACAATGAGCAGTTCTTC
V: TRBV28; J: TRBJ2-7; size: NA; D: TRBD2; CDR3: CASSLPGLAGSSYEQYF; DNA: TGTGCCAGCAGTCTCCCGGGACTAGCGGGAAGCTCCTACGAGCAGTACTTC
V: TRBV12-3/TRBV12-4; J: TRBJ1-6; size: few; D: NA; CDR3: CASSRTAGSSPLHF; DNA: TGTGCCAGCAGTCGGACGGCAGGCTCCTCACCCCTCCACTTT
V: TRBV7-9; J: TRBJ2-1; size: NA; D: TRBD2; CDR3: CASSLAGLAENNEQFF; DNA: TGTGCCAGCAGCTTAGCGGGACTAGCGGAGAACAATGAGCAGTTCTTC
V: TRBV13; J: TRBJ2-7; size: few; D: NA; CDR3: CASSPTIRDKGYEQYF; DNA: TGTGCCAGCAGCCCCACAATCCGGGACAAGGGATACGAGCAGTACTTC
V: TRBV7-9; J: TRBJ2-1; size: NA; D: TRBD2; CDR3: CASSLPTSGGLNNEQFF; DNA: TGTGCCAGCAGCTTACCGACTAGCGGGGGCCTTAACAATGAGCAGTTCTTC
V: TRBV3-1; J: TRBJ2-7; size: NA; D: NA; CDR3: CASTQGPRSYEQYF; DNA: TGTGCCAGCACCCAGGGCCCCCGCTCCTACGAGCAGTACTTC